This is a list of T cell receptor beta chains from one sample in a study of cytomegalovirus exposure and HLA in healthy donors. Only in-frame clones appear in the TCRdb table, and some are missing; sequencing was by immunoSEQ multiplex PCR. This table holds about 78,000 clones, less than 96% found once. Sequenced input: PBMCs. These receptor sequences come from a man aged 18 to 30 in good health and CMV-seropositive. Each CDR3 is given with its conserved first and last residue. The order of the fields is CDR3 length, V gene, D gene, J gene, CDR3 DNA, CDR3 protein. The D gene is left open where the match is weak.

CDR3 length: 14; V gene: TRBV11-2; D gene: .; J gene: TRBJ2-5; CDR3 DNA: TGTGCCAGCAGCTTAGTTCAGGGCCAAGAGACCCAGTACTTC; CDR3 protein: CASSLVQGQETQYF
CDR3 length: 15; V gene: TRBV14; D gene: TRBD2; J gene: TRBJ2-7; CDR3 DNA: TGTGCCAGCAGCCAAGAGACTAGCGGCTCCTACGAGCAGTACTTC; CDR3 protein: CASSQETSGSYEQYF
CDR3 length: 13; V gene: TRBV27; D gene: .; J gene: TRBJ1-2; CDR3 DNA: TGTGCCAGCAGTGCAACAGGGAACTATGGCTACACCTTC; CDR3 protein: CASSATGNYGYTF
CDR3 length: 15; V gene: TRBV27; D gene: TRBD2; J gene: TRBJ2-7; CDR3 DNA: TGTGCCAGCAGTTTAGTGGGAGGGCCGAGAGGCGAGCAGTACTTC; CDR3 protein: CASSLVGGPRGEQYF
CDR3 length: 15; V gene: TRBV6-1; D gene: TRBD1; J gene: TRBJ1-1; CDR3 DNA: TGTGCCAGCTGCCGGGACAGGGAGGTGAACACTGAAGCTTTCTTT; CDR3 protein: CASCRDREVNTEAFF
CDR3 length: 14; V gene: TRBV18; D gene: .; J gene: TRBJ2-1; CDR3 DNA: TGTGCCAGCTCACCGAGTGCACTCGACAATGAGCAGTTCTTC; CDR3 protein: CASSPSALDNEQFF
CDR3 length: 14; V gene: TRBV27; D gene: TRBD2; J gene: TRBJ2-1; CDR3 DNA: TGTGCCAGCAGGAAAGCGGGAACGGACAATGAGCAGTTCTTC; CDR3 protein: CASRKAGTDNEQFF
CDR3 length: 15; V gene: TRBV27; D gene: TRBD2; J gene: TRBJ2-7; CDR3 DNA: TGTGCCAGCAGTCTACTAGCGGGGGTTCCCTACGAGCAGTACTTC; CDR3 protein: CASSLLAGVPYEQYF
CDR3 length: 15; V gene: TRBV6-1; D gene: TRBD1; J gene: TRBJ1-5; CDR3 DNA: TGTGCCAGCAGGGACAGGGGGCTTTCCAATCAGCCCCAGCATTTT; CDR3 protein: CASRDRGLSNQPQHF
CDR3 length: 15; V gene: TRBV19; D gene: .; J gene: TRBJ1-1; CDR3 DNA: TGTGCCAGTAGTATAGGGGCTGGAATGAACACTGAAGCTTTCTTT; CDR3 protein: CASSIGAGMNTEAFF
CDR3 length: 11; V gene: TRBV18; D gene: .; J gene: TRBJ2-5; CDR3 DNA: TGTGCCAGCTCACCACCGGGACTGAGTTACTTC; CDR3 protein: CASSPPGLSYF
CDR3 length: 19; V gene: TRBV6-1; D gene: TRBD1; J gene: TRBJ1-4; CDR3 DNA: TGTGCCAGCAGTGGAATACCGGGACAGGGGGCAAGATCTAATGAAAAACTGTTTTTT; CDR3 protein: CASSGIPGQGARSNEKLFF
CDR3 length: 13; V gene: TRBV5-4; D gene: .; J gene: TRBJ1-5; CDR3 DNA: TGTGCCAGCAGCGCTGACCGGGATCAGCCCCAGCATTTT; CDR3 protein: CASSADRDQPQHF
CDR3 length: 12; V gene: TRBV13; D gene: .; J gene: TRBJ1-1; CDR3 DNA: TGTGCCAGCAGGGGGCAGCGCACTGAAGCTTTCTTT; CDR3 protein: CASRGQRTEAFF
CDR3 length: 13; V gene: TRBV11-3; D gene: .; J gene: TRBJ1-1; CDR3 DNA: TGTGCCAGCAGCTACAGGGCTAACACTGAAGCTTTCTTT; CDR3 protein: CASSYRANTEAFF
CDR3 length: 14; V gene: TRBV10-3; D gene: TRBD1; J gene: TRBJ2-3; CDR3 DNA: TGTGCCATCAAGGGGGCCTTCAGCACAGATACGCAGTATTTT; CDR3 protein: CAIKGAFSTDTQYF
CDR3 length: 11; V gene: TRBV29-1; D gene: TRBD1; J gene: TRBJ1-2; CDR3 DNA: TGCAGCGTTGCGGACAGGGGAGGCTACACCTTC; CDR3 protein: CSVADRGGYTF
CDR3 length: 14; V gene: TRBV27; D gene: TRBD1; J gene: TRBJ2-5; CDR3 DNA: TGTGCCTGCCGCGGGGACAGGGGTTGGGAGACCCAGTACTTC; CDR3 protein: CACRGDRGWETQYF